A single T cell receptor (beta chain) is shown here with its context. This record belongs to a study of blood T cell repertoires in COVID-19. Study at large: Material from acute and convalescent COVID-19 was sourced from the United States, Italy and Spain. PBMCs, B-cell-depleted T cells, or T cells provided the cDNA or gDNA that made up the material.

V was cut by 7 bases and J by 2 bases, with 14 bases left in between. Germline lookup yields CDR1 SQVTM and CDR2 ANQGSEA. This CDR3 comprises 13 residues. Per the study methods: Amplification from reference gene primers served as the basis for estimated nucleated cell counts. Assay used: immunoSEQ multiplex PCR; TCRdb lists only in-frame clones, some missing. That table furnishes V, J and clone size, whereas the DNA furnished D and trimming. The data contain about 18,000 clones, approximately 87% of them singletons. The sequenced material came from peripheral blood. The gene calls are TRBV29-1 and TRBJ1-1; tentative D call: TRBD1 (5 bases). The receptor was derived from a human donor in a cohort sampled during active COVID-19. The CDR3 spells CSATLQENTEAFF. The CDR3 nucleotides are TGCAGCGCGACCTTACAGGAAAACACTGAAGCTTTCTTT.